This T cell receptor beta chain was recorded in a study of blood T cell repertoires in COVID-19. The junction had 15 bases not matched to a gene; V was cut back by 8 bases and J by 4 bases. This CDR3 spans 16 amino acids. Germline V gene lookup returns CDR1 SEHNR and CDR2 FQNEAQ (reference sequence). Sequencing was performed with immunoSEQ multiplex PCR; in TCRdb, only in-frame clones are kept and a portion is missing. The sample records some 240,000 clones, 82% being singletons. The TCR comes from a woman in her sixties or seventies with COVID-19, enrolled during active disease. Sequencing was carried out using peripheral blood. V usage is TRBV7-9 and J usage is TRBJ1-2, with 8 bases aligning to TRBD1. The CDR3 protein is CASAPGGRGQSYGYTF. The CDR3 coding sequence is TGTGCCAGCGCCCCAGGGGGCAGGGGGCAGAGCTATGGCTACACCTTC.